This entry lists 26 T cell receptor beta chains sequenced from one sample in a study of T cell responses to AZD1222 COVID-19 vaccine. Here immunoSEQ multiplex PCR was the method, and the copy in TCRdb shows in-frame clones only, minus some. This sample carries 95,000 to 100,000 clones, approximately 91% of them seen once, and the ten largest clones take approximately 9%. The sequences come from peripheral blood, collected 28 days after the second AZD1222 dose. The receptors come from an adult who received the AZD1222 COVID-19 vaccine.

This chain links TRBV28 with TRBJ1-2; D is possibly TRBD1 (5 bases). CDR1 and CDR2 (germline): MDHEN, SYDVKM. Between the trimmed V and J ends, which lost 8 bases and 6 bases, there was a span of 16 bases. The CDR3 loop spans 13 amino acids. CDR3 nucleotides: TGTGCCAGCTGGGGGGGATTGGGCAATGGCTACACCTTC. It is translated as CASWGGLGNGYTF.

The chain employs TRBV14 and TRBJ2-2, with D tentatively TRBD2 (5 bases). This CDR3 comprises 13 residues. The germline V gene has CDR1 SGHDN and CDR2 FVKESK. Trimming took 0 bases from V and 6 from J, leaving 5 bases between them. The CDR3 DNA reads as TGTGCCAGCAGCCAAGAGCGGGCCGGGGAGCTGTTTTTT. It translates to CASSQERAGELFF.

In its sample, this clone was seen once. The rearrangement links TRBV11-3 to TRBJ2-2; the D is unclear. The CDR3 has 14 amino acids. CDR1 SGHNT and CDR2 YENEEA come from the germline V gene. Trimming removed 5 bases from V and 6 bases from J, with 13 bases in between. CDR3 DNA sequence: TGTGCCAGCAGCCTCGACACTGTGGCCGGGGAGCTGTTTTTT. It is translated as CASSLDTVAGELFF.

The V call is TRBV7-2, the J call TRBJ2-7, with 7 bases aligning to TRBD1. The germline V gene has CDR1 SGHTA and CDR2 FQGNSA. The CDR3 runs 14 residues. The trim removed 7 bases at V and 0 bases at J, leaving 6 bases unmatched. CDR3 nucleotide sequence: TGTGCCAGCATGGGAACAGGGGCCTCCTACGAGCAGTACTTC. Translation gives CASMGTGASYEQYF.

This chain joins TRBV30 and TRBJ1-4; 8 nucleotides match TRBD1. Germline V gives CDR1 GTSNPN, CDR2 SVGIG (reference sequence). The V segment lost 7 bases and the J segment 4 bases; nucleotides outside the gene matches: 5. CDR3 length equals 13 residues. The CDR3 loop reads CASSGQVNEKLFF. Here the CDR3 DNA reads TGTGCCTCCTCGGGACAGGTTAATGAAAAACTGTTTTTT.

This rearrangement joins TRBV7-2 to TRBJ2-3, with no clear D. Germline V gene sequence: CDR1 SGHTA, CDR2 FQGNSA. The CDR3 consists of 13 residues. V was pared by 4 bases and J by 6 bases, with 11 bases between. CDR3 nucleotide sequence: TGTGCCAGCAGCTCCCTCGTGAGGGATACGCAGTATTTT. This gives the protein CASSSLVRDTQYF.

The CDR3 DNA reads as TGTGCCAGCAGTACACTGGGGATCGAGCAGTACTTC. Its translation: CASSTLGIEQYF. The rearrangement uses TRBV28 and TRBJ2-7; D call uncertain. CDR1 MDHEN and CDR2 SYDVKM come from the germline V gene. Trimming removed 5 bases from V and 6 bases from J, with 11 bases in between. The CDR3 runs 12 residues.

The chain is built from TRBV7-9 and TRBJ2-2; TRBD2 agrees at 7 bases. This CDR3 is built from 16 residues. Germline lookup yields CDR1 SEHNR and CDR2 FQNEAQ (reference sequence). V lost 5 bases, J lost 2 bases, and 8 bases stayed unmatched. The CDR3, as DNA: TGTGCCAGCAGCCGGTTCGGAGCGGGAAACACCGGGGAGCTGTTTTTT. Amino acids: CASSRFGAGNTGELFF.

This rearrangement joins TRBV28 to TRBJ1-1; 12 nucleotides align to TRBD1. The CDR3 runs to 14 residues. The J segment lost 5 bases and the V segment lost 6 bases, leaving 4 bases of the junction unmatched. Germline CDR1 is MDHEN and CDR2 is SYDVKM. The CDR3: CASRGDRGPTEAFF. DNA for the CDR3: TGTGCCAGCAGGGGGGACAGGGGGCCAACTGAAGCTTTCTTT.

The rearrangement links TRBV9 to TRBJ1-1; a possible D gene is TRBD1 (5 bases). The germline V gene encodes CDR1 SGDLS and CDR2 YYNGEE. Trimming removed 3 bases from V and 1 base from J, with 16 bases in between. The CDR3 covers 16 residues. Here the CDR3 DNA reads TGTGCCAGCAGCGCCGGTCCGGGACGCCCGAACACTGAAGCTTTCTTT. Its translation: CASSAGPGRPNTEAFF.

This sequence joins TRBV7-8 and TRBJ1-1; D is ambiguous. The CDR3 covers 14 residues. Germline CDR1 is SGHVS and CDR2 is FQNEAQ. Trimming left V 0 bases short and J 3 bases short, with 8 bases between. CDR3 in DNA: TGTGCCAGCAGCTTAGCAGGCAGATACACTGAAGCTTTCTTT. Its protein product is CASSLAGRYTEAFF.

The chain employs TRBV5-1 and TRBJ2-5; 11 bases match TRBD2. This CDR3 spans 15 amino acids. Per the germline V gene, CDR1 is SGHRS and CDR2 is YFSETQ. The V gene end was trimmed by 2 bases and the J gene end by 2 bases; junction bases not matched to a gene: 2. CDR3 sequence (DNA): TGCGCCAGCAGCTTCGGACTAGCGGGTCAAGAGACCCAGTACTTC. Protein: CASSFGLAGQETQYF. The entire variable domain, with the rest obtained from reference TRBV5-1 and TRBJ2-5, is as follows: KAGVTQTPRYLIKTRGQQVTLSCSPISGHRSVSWYQQTPGQGLQFLFEYFSETQRNKGNFPGRFSGRQFSNSRSEMNVSTLELGDSALYLCASSFGLAGQETQYFGPGTRLLVL.

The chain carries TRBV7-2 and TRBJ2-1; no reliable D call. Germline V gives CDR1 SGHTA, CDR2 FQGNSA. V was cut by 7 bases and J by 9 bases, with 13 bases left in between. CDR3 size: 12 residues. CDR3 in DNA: TGTGCCAGCATCAAAAATGGTATTGAGCAGTTCTTC. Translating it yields CASIKNGIEQFF.

DNA for the CDR3: TGTGCCAGTAGTTCCTCACTGAGCTCTGGAAACACCATATATTTT. Translation: CASSSSLSSGNTIYF. The chain links TRBV19 to TRBJ1-3; D not certain. V lost 5 bases and J 0 bases, leaving 11 bases between the germline ends. Germline V lookup: CDR1 LNHDA, CDR2 SQIVND (reference sequence). There are 15 residues in the CDR3.

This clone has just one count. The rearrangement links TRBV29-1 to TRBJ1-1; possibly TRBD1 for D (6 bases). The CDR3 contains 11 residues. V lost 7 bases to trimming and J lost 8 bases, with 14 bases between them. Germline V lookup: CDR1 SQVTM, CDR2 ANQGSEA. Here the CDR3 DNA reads TGCAGCGGTACCCTGGGGGCAGAAGCTTTCTTT. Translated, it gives CSGTLGAEAFF.

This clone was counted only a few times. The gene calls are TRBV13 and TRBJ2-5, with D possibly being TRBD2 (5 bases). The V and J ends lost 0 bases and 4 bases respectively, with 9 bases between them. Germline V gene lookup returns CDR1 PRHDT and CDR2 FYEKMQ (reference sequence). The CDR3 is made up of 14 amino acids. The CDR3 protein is CASSLGRGGETQYF. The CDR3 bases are TGTGCCAGCAGCTTAGGCCGAGGAGGAGAGACCCAGTACTTC.

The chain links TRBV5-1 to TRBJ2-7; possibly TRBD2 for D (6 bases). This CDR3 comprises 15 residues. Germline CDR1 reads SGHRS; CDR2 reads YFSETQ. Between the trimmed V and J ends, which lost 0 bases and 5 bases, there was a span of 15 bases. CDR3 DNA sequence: TGCGCCAGCAGCTTGGGGGCAGGCCGGAGGGACGAGCAGTACTTC. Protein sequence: CASSLGAGRRDEQYF.

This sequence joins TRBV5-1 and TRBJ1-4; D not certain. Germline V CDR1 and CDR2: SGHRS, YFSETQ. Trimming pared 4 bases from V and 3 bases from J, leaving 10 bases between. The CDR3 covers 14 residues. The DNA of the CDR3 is TGCGCCAGCAGCCCCCTCTGGTCTAATGAAAAACTGTTTTTT. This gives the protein CASSPLWSNEKLFF.

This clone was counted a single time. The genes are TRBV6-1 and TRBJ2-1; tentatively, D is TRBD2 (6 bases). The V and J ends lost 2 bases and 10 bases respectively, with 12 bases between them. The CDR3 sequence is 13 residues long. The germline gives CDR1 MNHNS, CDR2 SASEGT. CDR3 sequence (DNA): TGTGCCAGCAGTGAAAAAGGGGCGGGGGAGCAGTTCTTC. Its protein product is CASSEKGAGEQFF.

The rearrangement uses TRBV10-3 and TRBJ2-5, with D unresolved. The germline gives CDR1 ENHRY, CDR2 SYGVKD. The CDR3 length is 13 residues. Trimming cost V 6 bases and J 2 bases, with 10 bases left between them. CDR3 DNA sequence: TGTGCCATCAGCGCCGGGCTACAAGAGACCCAGTACTTC. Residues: CAISAGLQETQYF.

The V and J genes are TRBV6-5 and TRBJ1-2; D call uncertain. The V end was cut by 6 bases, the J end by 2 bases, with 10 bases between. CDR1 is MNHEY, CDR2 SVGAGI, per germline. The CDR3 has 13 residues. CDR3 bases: TGTGCCAGCAGCCTTGACTTAAACTATGGCTACACCTTC. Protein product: CASSLDLNYGYTF.

CDR3 nucleotides: TGTGCCAGTAGCCCCGGGCGACTAGCGGGGAACACCGGGGAGCTGTTTTTT. It translates to CASSPGRLAGNTGELFF. This sequence joins TRBV19 and TRBJ2-2; 10 bases match TRBD2. Trimming removed 6 bases from V and 1 base from J; junction bases left unmatched: 8. CDR3 length equals 17 residues. The germline V gene encodes CDR1 LNHDA and CDR2 SQIVND (reference sequence).

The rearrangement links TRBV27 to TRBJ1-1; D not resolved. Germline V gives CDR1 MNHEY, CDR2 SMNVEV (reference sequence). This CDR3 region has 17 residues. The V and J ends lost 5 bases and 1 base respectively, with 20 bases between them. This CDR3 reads CASSPSGQQPWNTEAFF. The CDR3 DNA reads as TGTGCCAGCAGTCCCTCCGGCCAACAGCCTTGGAACACTGAAGCTTTCTTT.

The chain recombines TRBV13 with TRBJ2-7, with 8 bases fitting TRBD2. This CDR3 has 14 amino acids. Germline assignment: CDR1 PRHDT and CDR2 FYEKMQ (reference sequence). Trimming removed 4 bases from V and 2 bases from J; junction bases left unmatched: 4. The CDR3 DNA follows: TGTGCCAGCAGCTCCGCTAGCGGGCCCTACGAGCAGTACTTC. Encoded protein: CASSSASGPYEQYF.

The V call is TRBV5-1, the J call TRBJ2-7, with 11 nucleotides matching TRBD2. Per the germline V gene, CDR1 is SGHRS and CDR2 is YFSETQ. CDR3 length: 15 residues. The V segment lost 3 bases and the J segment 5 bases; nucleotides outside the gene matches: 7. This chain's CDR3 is CASSSLAGVYDEQYF. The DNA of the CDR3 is TGCGCCAGCAGCTCACTAGCGGGAGTTTATGACGAGCAGTACTTC.

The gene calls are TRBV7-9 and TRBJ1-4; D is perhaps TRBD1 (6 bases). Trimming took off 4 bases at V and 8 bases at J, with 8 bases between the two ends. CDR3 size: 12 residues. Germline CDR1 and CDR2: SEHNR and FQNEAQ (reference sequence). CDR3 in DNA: TGTGCCAGCAGCTCCCAGGGGGAAAAACTGTTTTTT. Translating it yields CASSSQGEKLFF.